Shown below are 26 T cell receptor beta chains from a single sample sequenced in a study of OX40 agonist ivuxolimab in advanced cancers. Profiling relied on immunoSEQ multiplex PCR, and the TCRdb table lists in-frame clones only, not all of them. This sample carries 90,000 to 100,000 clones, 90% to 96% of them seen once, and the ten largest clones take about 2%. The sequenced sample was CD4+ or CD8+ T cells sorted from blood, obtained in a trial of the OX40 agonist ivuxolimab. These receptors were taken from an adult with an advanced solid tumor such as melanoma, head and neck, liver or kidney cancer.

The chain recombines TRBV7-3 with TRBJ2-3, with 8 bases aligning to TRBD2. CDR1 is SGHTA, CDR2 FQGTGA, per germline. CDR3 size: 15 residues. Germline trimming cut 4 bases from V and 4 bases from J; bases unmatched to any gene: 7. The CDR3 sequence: CASSSGGAWADTQYF. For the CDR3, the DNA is TGTGCCAGCAGCTCCGGGGGGGCCTGGGCAGATACGCAGTATTTT.

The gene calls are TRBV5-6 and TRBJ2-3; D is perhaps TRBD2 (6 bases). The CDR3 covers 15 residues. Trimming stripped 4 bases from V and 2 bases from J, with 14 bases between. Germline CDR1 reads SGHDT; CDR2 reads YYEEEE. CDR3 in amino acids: CASSPGWGDTDTQYF. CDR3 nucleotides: TGTGCCAGCAGCCCCGGTTGGGGGGACACAGATACGCAGTATTTT.

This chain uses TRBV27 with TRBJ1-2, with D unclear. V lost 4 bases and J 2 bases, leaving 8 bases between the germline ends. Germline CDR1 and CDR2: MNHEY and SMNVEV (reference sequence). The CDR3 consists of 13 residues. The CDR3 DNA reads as TGTGCCAGCAGTTACGCAGTGAACTATGGCTACACCTTC. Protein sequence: CASSYAVNYGYTF.

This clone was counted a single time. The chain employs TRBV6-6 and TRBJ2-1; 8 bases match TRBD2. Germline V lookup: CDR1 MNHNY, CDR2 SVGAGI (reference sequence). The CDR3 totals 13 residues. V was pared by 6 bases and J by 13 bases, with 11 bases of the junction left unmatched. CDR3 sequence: CASSPGLASVQFF. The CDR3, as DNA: TGTGCCAGCAGCCCCGGACTAGCTTCTGTTCAGTTCTTC.

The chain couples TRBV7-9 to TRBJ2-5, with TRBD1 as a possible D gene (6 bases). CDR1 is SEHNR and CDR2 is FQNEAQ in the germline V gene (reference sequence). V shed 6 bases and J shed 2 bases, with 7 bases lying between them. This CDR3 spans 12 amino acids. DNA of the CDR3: TGTGCCAGCAGGGACAGTCAAGAGACCCAGTACTTC. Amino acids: CASRDSQETQYF.

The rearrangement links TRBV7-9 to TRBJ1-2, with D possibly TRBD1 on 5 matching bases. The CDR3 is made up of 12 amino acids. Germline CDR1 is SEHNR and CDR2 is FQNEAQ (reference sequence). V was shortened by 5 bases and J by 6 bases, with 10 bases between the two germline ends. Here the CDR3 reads CASSQGENGYTF. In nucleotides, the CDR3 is TGTGCCAGCAGCCAAGGGGAAAATGGCTACACCTTC.

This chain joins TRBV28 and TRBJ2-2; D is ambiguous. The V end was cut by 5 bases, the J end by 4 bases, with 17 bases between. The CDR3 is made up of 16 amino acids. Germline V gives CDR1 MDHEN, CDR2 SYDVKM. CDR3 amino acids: CASSPWLSTGTGELFF. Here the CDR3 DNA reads TGTGCCAGCAGTCCGTGGTTGAGCACCGGCACCGGGGAGCTGTTTTTT.

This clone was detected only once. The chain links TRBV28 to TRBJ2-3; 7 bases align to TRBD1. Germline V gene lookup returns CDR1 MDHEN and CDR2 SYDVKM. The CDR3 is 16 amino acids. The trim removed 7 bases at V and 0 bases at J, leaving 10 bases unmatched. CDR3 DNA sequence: TGTGCCAGCACCACCCCCGGACAGGAAAGCACAGATACGCAGTATTTT. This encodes CASTTPGQESTDTQYF.

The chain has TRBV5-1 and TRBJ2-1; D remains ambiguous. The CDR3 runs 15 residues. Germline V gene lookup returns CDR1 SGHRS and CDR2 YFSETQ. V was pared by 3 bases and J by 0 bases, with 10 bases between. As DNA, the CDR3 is TGCGCCAGCAGCTCCGTTACCCACTCCTACAATGAGCAGTTCTTC. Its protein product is CASSSVTHSYNEQFF.

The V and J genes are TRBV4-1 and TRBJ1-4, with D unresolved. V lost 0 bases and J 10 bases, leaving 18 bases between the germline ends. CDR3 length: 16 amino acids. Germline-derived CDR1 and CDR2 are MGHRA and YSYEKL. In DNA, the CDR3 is TGCGCCAGCAGCCAAGATACAGCCCAGAACAGAGGAAAACTGTTTTTT. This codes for CASSQDTAQNRGKLFF.

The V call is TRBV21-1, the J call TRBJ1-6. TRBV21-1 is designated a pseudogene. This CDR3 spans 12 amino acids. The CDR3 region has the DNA TGTGCCAGCAGCAAAGAAAGATCACCCCTCCACTTT. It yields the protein CASSKERSPLHF.

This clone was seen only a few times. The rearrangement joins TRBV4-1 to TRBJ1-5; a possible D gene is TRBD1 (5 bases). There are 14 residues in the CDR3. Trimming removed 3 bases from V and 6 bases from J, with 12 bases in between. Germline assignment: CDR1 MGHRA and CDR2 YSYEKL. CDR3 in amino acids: CASSHGGEGQPQHF. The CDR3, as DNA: TGCGCCAGCAGCCACGGGGGGGAGGGTCAGCCCCAGCATTTT.

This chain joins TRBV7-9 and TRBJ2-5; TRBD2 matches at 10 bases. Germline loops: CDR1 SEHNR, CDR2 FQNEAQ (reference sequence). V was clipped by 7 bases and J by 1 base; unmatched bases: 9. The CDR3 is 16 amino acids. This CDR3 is CASTPVERGGQETQYF. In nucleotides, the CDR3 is TGTGCCAGCACCCCTGTGGAGCGGGGGGGCCAAGAGACCCAGTACTTC.

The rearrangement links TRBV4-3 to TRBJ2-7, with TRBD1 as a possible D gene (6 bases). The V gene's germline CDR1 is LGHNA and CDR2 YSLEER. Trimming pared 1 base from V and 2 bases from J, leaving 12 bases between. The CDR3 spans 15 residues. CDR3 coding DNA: TGCGCCAGCAGCCAAGGTCAGGGGTTGACCTACGAGCAGTACTTC. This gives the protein CASSQGQGLTYEQYF.

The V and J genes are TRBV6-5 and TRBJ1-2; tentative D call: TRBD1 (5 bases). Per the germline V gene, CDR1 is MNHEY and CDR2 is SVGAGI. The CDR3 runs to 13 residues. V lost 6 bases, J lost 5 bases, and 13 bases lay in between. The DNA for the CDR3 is TGTGCCAGCAGCTACGGACAAGATTATGGCTACACCTTC. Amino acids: CASSYGQDYGYTF.

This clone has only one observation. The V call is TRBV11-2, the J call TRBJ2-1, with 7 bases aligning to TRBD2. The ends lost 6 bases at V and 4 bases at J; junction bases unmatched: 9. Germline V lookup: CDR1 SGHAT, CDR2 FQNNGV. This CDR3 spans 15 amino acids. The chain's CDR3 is CASSSTGGPYNEQFF. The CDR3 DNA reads TGTGCCAGCAGTTCAACGGGGGGACCATACAATGAGCAGTTCTTC.

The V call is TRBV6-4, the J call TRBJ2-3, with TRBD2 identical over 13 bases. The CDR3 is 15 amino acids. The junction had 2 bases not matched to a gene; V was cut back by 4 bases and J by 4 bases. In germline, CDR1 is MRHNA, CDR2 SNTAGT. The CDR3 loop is CASSVLAGGPDTQYF. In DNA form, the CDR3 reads TGTGCCAGCAGTGTACTAGCGGGAGGGCCAGATACGCAGTATTTT.

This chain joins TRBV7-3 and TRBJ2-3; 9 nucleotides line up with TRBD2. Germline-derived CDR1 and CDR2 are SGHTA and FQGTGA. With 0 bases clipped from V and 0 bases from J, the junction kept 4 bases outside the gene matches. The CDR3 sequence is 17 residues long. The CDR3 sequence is CASSLTFAGGSTDTQYF. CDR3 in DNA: TGTGCCAGCAGCTTAACGTTCGCGGGAGGGAGCACAGATACGCAGTATTTT.

The CDR3 coding sequence is TGCGCCAGCAGCCAAGACGGGGGGCTGGGGACCCAGTACTTC. Its translation is CASSQDGGLGTQYF. This rearrangement joins TRBV4-1 to TRBJ2-5, with D possibly being TRBD2 (7 bases). V was shortened by 0 bases and J by 7 bases, with 12 bases between the two germline ends. Per germline, CDR1 MGHRA and CDR2 YSYEKL. The CDR3 runs 14 residues.

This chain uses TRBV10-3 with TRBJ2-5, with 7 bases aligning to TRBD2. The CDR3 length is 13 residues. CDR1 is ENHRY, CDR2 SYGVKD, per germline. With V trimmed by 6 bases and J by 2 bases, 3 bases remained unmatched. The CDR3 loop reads CAIRGGLQETQYF. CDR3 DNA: TGTGCCATCAGGGGGGGGTTACAAGAGACCCAGTACTTC.

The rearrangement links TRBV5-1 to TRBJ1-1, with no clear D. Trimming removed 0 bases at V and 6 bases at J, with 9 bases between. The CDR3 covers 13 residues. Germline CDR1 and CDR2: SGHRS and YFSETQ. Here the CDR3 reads CASSLVDYAEAFF. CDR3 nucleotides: TGCGCCAGCAGCTTGGTTGATTACGCTGAAGCTTTCTTT.

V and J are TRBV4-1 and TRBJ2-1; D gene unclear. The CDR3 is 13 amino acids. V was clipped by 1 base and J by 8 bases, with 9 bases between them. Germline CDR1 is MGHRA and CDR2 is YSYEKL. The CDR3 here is CASSQVADYEQFF. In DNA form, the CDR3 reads TGCGCCAGCAGCCAAGTGGCAGATTATGAGCAGTTCTTC.

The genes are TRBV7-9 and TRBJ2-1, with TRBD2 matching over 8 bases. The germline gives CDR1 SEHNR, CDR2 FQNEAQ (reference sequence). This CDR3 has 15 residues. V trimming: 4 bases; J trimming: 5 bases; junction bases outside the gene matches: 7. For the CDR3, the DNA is TGTGCCAGCAGCTCACCTAGCGGGCCCAACAATGAGCAGTTCTTC. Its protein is CASSSPSGPNNEQFF.

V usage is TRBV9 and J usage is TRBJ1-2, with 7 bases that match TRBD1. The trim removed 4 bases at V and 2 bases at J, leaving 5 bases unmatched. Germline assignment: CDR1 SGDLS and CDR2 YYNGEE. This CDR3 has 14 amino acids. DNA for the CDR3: TGTGCCAGCAGCAGAACAGGGGACAACTATGGCTACACCTTC. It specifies CASSRTGDNYGYTF.

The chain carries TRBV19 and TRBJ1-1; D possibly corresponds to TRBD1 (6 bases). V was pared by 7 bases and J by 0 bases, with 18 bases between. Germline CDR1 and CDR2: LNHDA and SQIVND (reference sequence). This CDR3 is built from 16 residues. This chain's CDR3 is CASTNQGWALNTEAFF. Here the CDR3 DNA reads TGTGCCAGTACCAACCAGGGGTGGGCTTTGAACACTGAAGCTTTCTTT.

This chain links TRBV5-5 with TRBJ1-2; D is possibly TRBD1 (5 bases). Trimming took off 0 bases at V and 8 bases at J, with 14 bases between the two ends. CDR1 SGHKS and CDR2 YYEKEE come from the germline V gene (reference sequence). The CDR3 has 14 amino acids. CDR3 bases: TGTGCCAGCAGCTTGGCCGACGGGGCGCGGGGCTACACCTTC. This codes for CASSLADGARGYTF.